What follows are 32 T cell receptor beta chains derived from one specimen sequenced in a study of identical twins. TCRdb called the 5' RACE reads again in MiXCR, with one record for every CDR3 protein. The sample contains about 210,000 distinct CDR3 sequences, roughly a tenth of which appear only once. Sequencing used memory (CD45RO+) T cells sorted from blood. The receptors were gathered from a woman aged 18-29 years in good health.

This clonotype was counted between two and nine times. The chain couples TRBV3-1 to TRBJ2-3, with no clear D. Germline V gene sequence: CDR1 LGHDT, CDR2 YNNKEL (reference sequence). This CDR3 contains 13 residues. V lost 3 bases to trimming and J lost 2 bases, with 6 bases between them. The CDR3 nucleotides are TGTGCCAGCAGCCAGCACAACACAGATACGCAGTATTTT. It specifies CASSQHNTDTQYF.

The chain links TRBV6-2 or TRBV6-3 to TRBJ2-7, with D perhaps being TRBD1 or TRBD2 (6 bases each). Germline lookup yields CDR1 MNHEY and CDR2 SVGEGT. Trimming removed 6 bases from V and 4 bases from J, with 19 bases in between. This CDR3 has 15 amino acids. The CDR3 DNA is TGTGCCAGCAGGACAGGACTAAGACAACCATACGAGCAGTACTTC. Protein: CASRTGLRQPYEQYF.

This clonotype was found a few times. The gene calls are TRBV3-1 and TRBJ2-7; no clear D. V was trimmed by 0 bases and J by 3 bases, leaving 18 bases between them. The germline gives CDR1 LGHDT, CDR2 YNNKEL (reference sequence). This CDR3 spans 17 amino acids. CDR3 in DNA: TGTGCCAGCAGCCAAGAGCATCATCAGGCCGGCAACTACGAGCAGTACTTC. It is translated as CASSQEHHQAGNYEQYF.

The V and J genes are TRBV12-3 or TRBV12-4 and TRBJ2-7; 9 bases agree with TRBD1. The CDR3 length is 16 residues. V trimming: 6 bases; J trimming: 1 base; junction bases outside the gene matches: 10. CDR3 protein: CASRLSGTGFSYEQYF. The CDR3 DNA is TGTGCCAGCAGACTGTCCGGGACAGGGTTTTCCTACGAGCAGTACTTC.

This clonotype was counted at least ten times. The chain joins TRBV10-1 to TRBJ1-6, with D hard to call. Germline CDR1 and CDR2: WNHNN and SYGVQD (reference sequence). The V end was cut by 6 bases, the J end by 8 bases, with 11 bases between. The CDR3 is 13 residues long. The CDR3: CASSPRLDSPLHF. The DNA for the CDR3 is TGCGCCAGCAGCCCGCGGTTAGATTCACCCCTCCACTTT.

This clonotype was observed a few times. J is TRBJ1-2 and V is TRBV5-8; D is unresolved. Trimming took off 2 bases at V and 5 bases at J, with 7 bases between the two ends. The CDR3 is made up of 12 amino acids. Germline assignment: CDR1 SGHTS and CDR2 YDEGEE. The CDR3 nucleotides read TGTGCCAGCAGCTTTCAGAGATATGGCTACACCTTC. Translating gives CASSFQRYGYTF.

This clonotype was counted between two and nine times. The chain uses TRBV7-8 and TRBJ2-7; either TRBD1 or TRBD2 may supply D (5 bases each). Germline lookup yields CDR1 SGHVS and CDR2 FQNEAQ. Trimming removed 6 bases at V and 3 bases at J, with 21 bases between. This CDR3 comprises 16 residues. Here the CDR3 reads CASRKTGRVEHYEQYF. DNA for the CDR3: TGTGCCAGCAGGAAAACGGGGCGGGTGGAACACTACGAGCAGTACTTC.

The J gene is TRBJ1-6, the V gene TRBV20-1, with a tentative D call TRBD1 (5 bases). The CDR3 length is 15 residues. V was clipped by 2 bases and J by 5 bases, with 13 bases between them. Germline loops: CDR1 DFQATT, CDR2 SNEGSKA (reference sequence). CDR3 DNA: TGCAGTGCTAGACAACTCGACAGTGATAATTCACCCCTCCACTTT. It codes for CSARQLDSDNSPLHF.

The chain is built from TRBV6-2 or TRBV6-3 and TRBJ2-7, with D possibly being TRBD2 (5 bases). Germline V lookup: CDR1 MNHEY, CDR2 SVGEGT. V was clipped by 6 bases and J by 6 bases, with 12 bases between them. This CDR3 is built from 12 residues. CDR3 sequence: CASSPRGIEQYF. CDR3 DNA: TGTGCCAGCAGCCCCCGAGGGATCGAGCAGTACTTC.

The V gene is TRBV5-8, the J gene TRBJ2-1, with TRBD1 identical over 7 bases. CDR3 size: 16 residues. The V segment lost 4 bases and the J segment 8 bases; nucleotides outside the gene matches: 15. The germline CDR1 and CDR2 sequences are SGHTS and YDEGEE. CDR3 sequence: CASSPGLTGNWDEQFF. CDR3 DNA: TGTGCCAGCAGCCCCGGGTTGACAGGGAATTGGGATGAGCAGTTCTTC.

This clonotype came up a few times. The J gene is TRBJ2-3, the V gene TRBV5-1, with D perhaps TRBD2 (6 bases). V lost 0 bases and J lost 0, with 11 bases in between. The CDR3 is 16 amino acids. The germline CDR1 and CDR2 sequences are SGHRS and YFSETQ. This CDR3 is CASSLGAGISTDTQYF. Written as DNA, the CDR3 is TGCGCCAGCAGCTTGGGTGCGGGAATTAGCACAGATACGCAGTATTTT.

This clonotype appeared many times. The chain has TRBV15 and TRBJ2-5; 7 bases line up with TRBD1. CDR1 and CDR2 (germline): LNHNV, YYDKDF (reference sequence). The CDR3 runs 13 residues. Losses at the gene ends were 6 bases for V and 6 bases for J; bases not matched to a gene: 7. The CDR3 bases are TGTGCCACCAGTAAGACAGGGTGGCAGACCCAGTACTTC. Encoded protein: CATSKTGWQTQYF.

The chain links TRBV20-1 to TRBJ2-1; D might be TRBD2 (6 bases). The CDR3 runs 14 residues. Trimming pared 0 bases from V and 6 bases from J, leaving 12 bases between. Germline V gives CDR1 DFQATT, CDR2 SNEGSKA (reference sequence). The CDR3 region is CSARELDYFNEQFF. In nucleotides, the CDR3 is TGCAGTGCTAGAGAATTGGACTACTTCAATGAGCAGTTCTTC.

This chain connects TRBV5-6 to TRBJ2-7, with 9 bases fitting TRBD2. The germline V gene has CDR1 SGHDT and CDR2 YYEEEE. The length of the CDR3 is 17 residues. The J segment lost 2 bases and the V segment lost 4 bases, leaving 13 bases of the junction unmatched. The CDR3: CASSTFRLAGTTYEQYF. The CDR3 coding sequence is TGTGCCAGCAGCACATTCAGGCTAGCGGGAACCACCTACGAGCAGTACTTC. Full variable domain (outside the CDR3, taken from reference TRBV5-6 and TRBJ2-7): DAGVTQSPTHLIKTRGQQVTLRCSPKSGHDTVSWYQQALGQGPQFIFQYYEEEERQRGNFPDRFSGHQFPNYSSELNVNALLLGDSALYLCASSTFRLAGTTYEQYFGPGTRLTVT.

This clonotype showed up just a few times. The chain links TRBV9 to TRBJ2-5; no clear D. The V gene lost 3 bases and the J gene lost 4 bases, with 16 bases spanning the gap. This CDR3 spans 15 amino acids. Germline values: CDR1 SGDLS, CDR2 YYNGEE. The CDR3 bases are TGTGCCAGCAGCGCCTCGATTGAACCCACAGAGACCCAGTACTTC. As protein: CASSASIEPTETQYF.

This clonotype was seen many times. This chain connects TRBV6-1 to TRBJ1-2; TRBD1 might be the D (6 bases). Germline assignment: CDR1 MNHNS and CDR2 SASEGT. The V and J ends lost 6 bases and 4 bases respectively, with 18 bases between them. The CDR3 spans 15 residues. This CDR3 is CASREPGDWSYGYTF. In nucleotides, the CDR3 is TGTGCCAGCAGAGAGCCAGGGGACTGGAGCTATGGCTACACCTTC.

In its sample, this clonotype was seen a few times. This chain connects TRBV20-1 to TRBJ1-2; the D gene is possibly TRBD1 (6 bases). V was trimmed by 0 bases and J by 5 bases, leaving 19 bases between them. Per germline, CDR1 DFQATT and CDR2 SNEGSKA (reference sequence). The CDR3 runs to 16 residues. CDR3 sequence reads: CSARDRAGVMGYGYTF. The CDR3, as DNA: TGCAGTGCTAGAGATAGGGCAGGGGTAATGGGGTATGGCTACACCTTC.

This clonotype was picked up a small number of times. The chain recombines TRBV7-2 with TRBJ2-3, with 9 positions matching TRBD2. V was clipped by 0 bases and J by 7 bases; unmatched bases: 5. The CDR3 has 15 residues. Germline V gene lookup returns CDR1 SGHTA and CDR2 FQGNSA. CDR3 DNA: TGTGCCAGCAGCTTAGCGGCGGGACTAGCTCATACGCAGTATTTT. This encodes CASSLAAGLAHTQYF. Based on the CDR3 plus reference TRBV7-2 and TRBJ2-3, the full variable domain is GAGVSQSPSNKVTEKGKDVELRCDPISGHTALYWYRQSLGQGLEFLIYFQGNSAPDKSGLPSDRFSAERTGGSVSTLTIQRTQQEDSAVYLCASSLAAGLAHTQYFGPGTRLTVL.

The CDR3 DNA reads TGTGCCAGCACATTCAAAGTCGGGAGCGTTGTAGATACGCAGTATTTT. Residues: CASTFKVGSVVDTQYF. The chain is built from TRBV6-2 or TRBV6-3 and TRBJ2-3; maybe TRBD2 (6 bases). Germline lookup yields CDR1 MNHEY and CDR2 SVGEGT. V was shortened by 7 bases and J by 5 bases, with 22 bases between the two germline ends. CDR3 length equals 16 residues.

A few counts support this clonotype. The chain combines TRBV20-1 with TRBJ2-7, with a possible D match to TRBD2 (5 bases). CDR3 length: 14 residues. The germline V and J ends were trimmed by 0 bases and 6 bases, with 15 bases remaining between them. Per germline, CDR1 DFQATT and CDR2 SNEGSKA (reference sequence). The CDR3 is CSARDLVAGIEQYF. CDR3 in DNA: TGCAGTGCTAGAGATCTCGTGGCGGGCATCGAGCAGTACTTC.

There are a few counts of this clonotype. The V call is TRBV2, the J call TRBJ2-1; D gene uncertain. Germline CDR1 reads SNHLY; CDR2 reads FYNNEI. Trimming removed 8 bases from V and 7 bases from J, with 12 bases in between. CDR3 length equals 12 residues. The CDR3 nucleotides read TGTGCCAGCCGCCCGATAAGGAATGAGCAGTTCTTC. Encoded protein: CASRPIRNEQFF.

This clonotype has just one count. The chain has TRBV7-9 and TRBJ2-5; either TRBD1 or TRBD2 may fit D (6 bases each). Germline loops: CDR1 SEHNR, CDR2 FQNEAQ (reference sequence). V dropped 7 bases and J dropped 4 bases, with 13 bases sitting between them. The CDR3 loop spans 13 amino acids. CDR3: CASTDGGGETQYF. CDR3 nucleotide sequence: TGTGCCAGCACGGACGGGGGCGGAGAGACCCAGTACTTC.

There are a few counts of this clonotype. The rearrangement uses TRBV20-1 and TRBJ2-3; D not resolved. From germline, CDR1 is DFQATT and CDR2 SNEGSKA (reference sequence). The CDR3 totals 13 residues. Trimming took 5 bases from V and 1 from J, leaving 10 bases between them. The CDR3 sequence is CSARTTGTDTQYF. CDR3 bases: TGCAGTGCTCGCACGACTGGCACAGATACGCAGTATTTT.

The V and J genes are TRBV3-1 and TRBJ2-1; 11 bases align to TRBD2. This CDR3 has 15 amino acids. Trimming removed 1 base from V and 7 bases from J; junction bases left unmatched: 3. The germline V gene encodes CDR1 LGHDT and CDR2 YNNKEL (reference sequence). The CDR3 protein is CASSQVAGGPNEQFF. Written as DNA, the CDR3 is TGTGCCAGCAGCCAAGTAGCGGGGGGGCCAAATGAGCAGTTCTTC.

This clonotype was observed many times. J is TRBJ2-1 and V is TRBV11-2, with D unresolved. The V gene's germline CDR1 is SGHAT and CDR2 FQNNGV. This CDR3 is built from 11 residues. Trimming took off 8 bases at V and 7 bases at J, with 9 bases between the two ends. This CDR3 reads CASGDHNEQFF. Written as DNA, the CDR3 is TGTGCCAGCGGGGATCATAATGAGCAGTTCTTC. Based on the CDR3 plus reference TRBV11-2 and TRBJ2-1, the full variable domain is EAGVAQSPRYKIIEKRQSVAFWCNPISGHATLYWYQQILGQGPKLLIQFQNNGVVDDSQLPKDRFSAERLKGVDSTLKIQPAKLEDSAVYLCASGDHNEQFFGPGTRLTVL.

This clonotype was observed many times. This chain uses TRBV20-1 with TRBJ2-5; the match to TRBD2 covers 7 bases. Germline CDR1 reads DFQATT; CDR2 reads SNEGSKA (reference sequence). V was pared by 7 bases and J by 3 bases, with 11 bases of the junction left unmatched. CDR3 length equals 14 residues. CDR3 loop: CSVRRGRGKETQYF. In nucleotides, the CDR3 is TGCAGTGTCCGTAGAGGGAGGGGTAAAGAGACCCAGTACTTC.

This clonotype was detected many times. The chain recombines TRBV20-1 with TRBJ1-5; D call uncertain. The CDR3 is made up of 12 amino acids. The V gene lost 2 bases and the J gene lost 7 bases, with 9 bases spanning the gap. Germline values: CDR1 DFQATT, CDR2 SNEGSKA (reference sequence). The CDR3 DNA is TGCAGTGCTAGACTGATGGGCCAGCCCCAGCATTTT. Translating gives CSARLMGQPQHF.

V and J are TRBV20-1 and TRBJ1-3; maybe TRBD1 (5 bases). CDR3 size: 14 residues. V was cut by 5 bases and J by 0 bases, with 11 bases left in between. CDR1 is DFQATT, CDR2 SNEGSKA, per germline (reference sequence). The CDR3 sequence: CSASAGTSGNTIYF. The CDR3 bases are TGCAGTGCTTCCGCAGGGACCTCTGGAAACACCATATATTTT.

The chain joins TRBV27 to TRBJ2-3; 12 bases map to TRBD2. The CDR3 loop spans 15 amino acids. Germline V gene lookup returns CDR1 MNHEY and CDR2 SMNVEV (reference sequence). The J segment lost 7 bases and the V segment lost 5 bases, leaving 7 bases of the junction unmatched. CDR3 protein: CASSPSGGVKNTQYF. In DNA, the CDR3 is TGTGCCAGCAGTCCTAGCGGGGGGGTAAAGAATACGCAGTATTTT.

In its sample, this clonotype was seen many times. The rearrangement links TRBV11-2 to TRBJ2-2, with 9 bases fitting TRBD2. Losses at the gene ends were 3 bases for V and 5 bases for J; bases not matched to a gene: 1. This CDR3 has 14 residues. From germline, CDR1 is SGHAT and CDR2 FQNNGV. The CDR3 sequence: CASSFTSGTGELFF. The CDR3, as DNA: TGTGCCAGCAGCTTTACTAGCGGGACCGGGGAGCTGTTTTTT.

This chain links TRBV7-2 with TRBJ1-1, with no clear D. The length of the CDR3 is 12 residues. V was clipped by 5 bases and J by 11 bases, with 15 bases between them. Germline-derived CDR1 and CDR2 are SGHTA and FQGNSA. CDR3 loop: CASSPDKSFAFF. The DNA for the CDR3 is TGTGCCAGCAGCCCAGACAAGAGCTTCGCTTTCTTT. The full variable domain, its missing parts supplied by reference TRBV7-2 and TRBJ1-1, is GAGVSQSPSNKVTEKGKDVELRCDPISGHTALYWYRQSLGQGLEFLIYFQGNSAPDKSGLPSDRFSAERTGGSVSTLTIQRTQQEDSAVYLCASSPDKSFAFFGQGTRLTVV.

In its sample, this clonotype was seen many times. The chain recombines TRBV10-2 with TRBJ1-4, with D uncertain. The germline gives CDR1 WSHSY, CDR2 SAAADI. The CDR3 totals 15 residues. The germline V and J ends were trimmed by 3 bases and 0 bases, with 8 bases remaining between them. The CDR3 spells CASSEERATNEKLFF. Here the CDR3 DNA reads TGCGCCAGCAGTGAAGAGAGAGCAACTAATGAAAAACTGTTTTTT.